These 32 T cell receptor beta chains were all obtained from the same sample, sequenced in a study of cytomegalovirus exposure and HLA in healthy donors. TCRdb keeps only in-frame clones here, not all; method: immunoSEQ multiplex PCR. The sample lists roughly 230,000 clones, roughly 87% seen once, with approximately 3% in the top ten. The sequencing input was PBMCs. The origin of the receptors is a woman aged 25 to 39 in good health and CMV-seronegative.

This chain uses TRBV18 with TRBJ1-5; D is ambiguous. CDR1 is KGHSH and CDR2 is LQKENI in the germline V gene. This CDR3 is built from 15 residues. The V end was cut by 2 bases, the J end by 0 bases, with 8 bases between. CDR3 nucleotide sequence: TGTGCCAGCTCACCAGGGGTTACTAGCAATCAGCCCCAGCATTTT. Translated, it gives CASSPGVTSNQPQHF. Together with reference TRBV18 and TRBJ1-5, the CDR3 gives the full variable domain: NAGVMQNPRHLVRRRGQEARLRCSPMKGHSHVYWYRQLPEEGLKFMVYLQKENIIDESGMPKERFSAEFPKEGPSILRIQQVVRGDSAAYFCASSPGVTSNQPQHFGDGTRLSIL.

About this clone itself: This specimen includes other DNA sequences encoding the same CDR3. V is TRBV28 and J is TRBJ2-2; D is undetermined. This CDR3 is built from 13 residues. V lost 3 bases to trimming and J lost 1 base, with 3 bases between them. Germline lookup yields CDR1 MDHEN and CDR2 SYDVKM. The CDR3 protein is CASSFRNTGELFF. DNA for the CDR3: TGTGCCAGCAGTTTTCGGAACACCGGGGAGCTGTTTTTT.

This clone has just a few counts. Other nucleotide sequences from this sample produce the same CDR3. The J gene is TRBJ2-7, the V gene TRBV6-1; D remains ambiguous. Trimming removed 0 bases from V and 3 bases from J, with 0 bases in between. Germline-derived CDR1 and CDR2 are MNHNS and SASEGT. This CDR3 spans 11 amino acids. The chain's CDR3 is CASSEAYEQYF. CDR3 bases: TGTGCCAGCAGTGAAGCCTACGAGCAGTACTTC.

V usage is TRBV28 and J usage is TRBJ2-1; D might be TRBD1 or TRBD2, each matching 6 bases. V gave up 7 bases and J gave up 5 bases, with 15 bases separating them. The germline CDR1 and CDR2 sequences are MDHEN and SYDVKM. CDR3 length: 14 amino acids. The CDR3 here is CASTLGASDNEQFF. The CDR3 nucleotides are TGTGCCAGCACCCTGGGGGCTAGCGACAATGAGCAGTTCTTC.

This sequence joins TRBV11-3 and TRBJ2-7; a possible D gene is TRBD2 (5 bases). The germline V and J ends were trimmed by 1 base and 6 bases, with 7 bases remaining between them. CDR3 length equals 12 residues. CDR1 is SGHNT, CDR2 YENEEA, per germline. CDR3 sequence reads: CASSLVRGEQYF. CDR3 nucleotides: TGTGCCAGCAGCTTAGTCCGGGGCGAGCAGTACTTC.

The chain carries TRBV7-3 and TRBJ2-1; TRBD2 matches 8 bases. The CDR3 spans 15 residues. Trimming cost V 3 bases and J 3 bases; bases outside gene matches: 4. Germline V gene sequence: CDR1 SGHTA, CDR2 FQGTGA. CDR3 DNA sequence: TGTGCCAGCAGCTTTAGCGGGACGAACTACAATGAGCAGTTCTTC. It is translated as CASSFSGTNYNEQFF.

This chain links TRBV6-5 with TRBJ2-3; no definite D call. The CDR3 totals 13 residues. Germline CDR1 is MNHEY and CDR2 is SVGAGI. V dropped 8 bases and J dropped 2 bases, with 11 bases sitting between them. CDR3 sequence (DNA): TGTGCCAGCCGGGTGACGGACACAGATACGCAGTATTTT. Its protein is CASRVTDTDTQYF.

The chain employs TRBV4-2 and TRBJ2-2, with 13 bases identical to TRBD2. The V and J ends lost 2 bases and 7 bases, in that order; junction bases with no gene match: 7. Germline loops: CDR1 LGHNA, CDR2 YNFKEQ. The CDR3 has 17 amino acids. The CDR3 region is CASSQIGLAGADGELFF. In DNA, the CDR3 is TGTGCCAGCAGCCAAATCGGACTAGCGGGAGCGGACGGGGAGCTGTTTTTT.

V usage is TRBV29-1 and J usage is TRBJ2-4; D gene unclear. This CDR3 spans 14 amino acids. Deletions cut 7 bases from V and 5 bases from J, with 18 bases between. Germline V lookup: CDR1 SQVTM, CDR2 ANQGSEA. The CDR3, as DNA: TGCAGCGCCTCCTTGGGCCTCCAGCAAAACATTCAGTACTTC. Protein product: CSASLGLQQNIQYF. Full variable domain (remainder filled in from reference TRBV29-1 and TRBJ2-4): SAVISQKPSRDICQRGTSLTIQCQVDSQVTMMFWYRQQPGQSLTLIATANQGSEATYESGFVIDKFPISRPNLTFSTLTVSNMSPEDSSIYLCSASLGLQQNIQYFGAGTRLSVL.

This clone came up a few times. The chain recombines TRBV6-1 with TRBJ1-5; 8 bases are a match to TRBD1. Looked up from germline, CDR1 is MNHNS and CDR2 is SASEGT. Trimming removed 3 bases from V and 7 bases from J; junction bases left unmatched: 8. This CDR3 spans 15 amino acids. The CDR3, as DNA: TGTGCCAGCAGTGAGGACAGGGTAGTTCGGCAGCCCCAGCATTTT. This translates into CASSEDRVVRQPQHF.

The V call is TRBV5-1, the J call TRBJ2-7; a possible D gene is TRBD1 (6 bases). The V end lost 7 bases, the J end lost 6 bases, and 20 bases lay between the germline ends. Germline CDR1 and CDR2: SGHRS and YFSETQ. The CDR3 has 14 amino acids. The CDR3 spells CASCHGTPKSEQYF. Written as DNA, the CDR3 is TGCGCCAGCTGCCATGGGACACCCAAGAGCGAGCAGTACTTC. The full variable domain, in which reference TRBV5-1 and TRBJ2-7 provide the parts outside the CDR3, is KAGVTQTPRYLIKTRGQQVTLSCSPISGHRSVSWYQQTPGQGLQFLFEYFSETQRNKGNFPGRFSGRQFSNSRSEMNVSTLELGDSALYLCASCHGTPKSEQYFGPGTRLTVT.

This chain links TRBV5-1 with TRBJ2-2, with no clear D. In germline, CDR1 is SGHRS, CDR2 YFSETQ. V lost 3 bases to trimming and J lost 1 base, with 13 bases between them. The CDR3 is 16 residues long. The CDR3 DNA is TGCGCCAGCAGCTCAACGTCGGGTATGAACACCGGGGAGCTGTTTTTT. It yields the protein CASSSTSGMNTGELFF. Complete variable domain (other parts from reference TRBV5-1 and TRBJ2-2): KAGVTQTPRYLIKTRGQQVTLSCSPISGHRSVSWYQQTPGQGLQFLFEYFSETQRNKGNFPGRFSGRQFSNSRSEMNVSTLELGDSALYLCASSSTSGMNTGELFFGEGSRLTVL.

This chain connects TRBV7-6 to TRBJ2-7; no clear D. The CDR3 covers 12 residues. V lost 1 base, J lost 5 bases, and 6 bases lay in between. Germline V lookup: CDR1 SGHVS, CDR2 FNYEAQ. CDR3 sequence (DNA): TGTGCCAGCAGCTTAGGGAGCCACGAGCAGTACTTC. Translating gives CASSLGSHEQYF.

The rearrangement links TRBV11-2 to TRBJ2-7, with D possibly being TRBD1 (6 bases). V was shortened by 1 base and J by 0 bases, with 16 bases between the two germline ends. Germline V gene data show CDR1 as SGHAT and CDR2 as FQNNGV. This CDR3 comprises 17 residues. The CDR3 DNA reads as TGTGCCAGCAGCTTAGCAACGAACCGGGACAACTCCTACGAGCAGTACTTC. It translates to CASSLATNRDNSYEQYF. Full variable domain (remainder filled in from reference TRBV11-2 and TRBJ2-7): EAGVAQSPRYKIIEKRQSVAFWCNPISGHATLYWYQQILGQGPKLLIQFQNNGVVDDSQLPKDRFSAERLKGVDSTLKIQPAKLEDSAVYLCASSLATNRDNSYEQYFGPGTRLTVT.

The chain links TRBV5-1 to TRBJ2-7; maybe TRBD1 (6 bases). The germline CDR1 and CDR2 sequences are SGHRS and YFSETQ. The V end was cut by 5 bases, the J end by 0 bases, with 15 bases between. CDR3 length: 15 residues. The DNA for the CDR3 is TGCGCCAGCAGGGCCGGACAGCAGATCTCCTACGAGCAGTACTTC. It codes for CASRAGQQISYEQYF.

This sequence joins TRBV7-6 and TRBJ2-1; D unclear. CDR1 is SGHVS, CDR2 FNYEAQ, per germline. The CDR3 loop spans 15 amino acids. Trimming shortened V by 4 bases and J by 13 bases, and 23 bases separated the two germline ends. CDR3 sequence reads: CASSSTTRVSIGQFF. DNA of the CDR3: TGTGCCAGCAGCTCAACAACACGCGTGTCAATAGGACAGTTCTTC.

The chain uses TRBV7-9 and TRBJ2-7, with D unresolved. CDR3 length: 13 residues. Trimming removed 4 bases from V and 2 bases from J, with 9 bases in between. CDR1 is SEHNR, CDR2 FQNEAQ, per germline (reference sequence). This CDR3 is CASSSVLTYEQYF. CDR3 bases: TGTGCCAGCAGCTCCGTTTTAACCTACGAGCAGTACTTC.

The chain recombines TRBV4-2 with TRBJ2-3; the D is unclear. V was cut by 1 base and J by 1 base, with 9 bases left in between. Germline V gene lookup returns CDR1 LGHNA and CDR2 YNFKEQ. CDR3 size: 15 residues. CDR3: CASSQGTMGTDTQYF. The CDR3 DNA sequence: TGTGCCAGCAGCCAAGGGACGATGGGCACAGATACGCAGTATTTT.

The rearrangement joins TRBV6-6 to TRBJ1-2; D not resolved. Per germline, CDR1 MNHNY and CDR2 SVGAGI (reference sequence). Trimming took 0 bases from V and 4 from J, leaving 12 bases between them. CDR3 length: 15 amino acids. The CDR3 here is CASSYSRQTSYGYTF. In DNA, the CDR3 is TGTGCCAGCAGTTACTCGAGGCAGACCTCCTATGGCTACACCTTC.

This clone was observed a single time. The gene calls are TRBV5-6 and TRBJ2-1; TRBD2 might be the D (5 bases). The CDR3 has 14 amino acids. Looked up from germline, CDR1 is SGHDT and CDR2 is YYEEEE. Trimming shortened V by 0 bases and J by 6 bases, and 10 bases separated the two germline ends. This CDR3 is CASSLDAGGNEQFF. The CDR3 region has the DNA TGTGCCAGCAGCTTGGATGCGGGCGGCAATGAGCAGTTCTTC.

As concerns this clone: Other DNA sequences in this specimen translate into the identical CDR3. The CDR3 reads CASSLGTVQETQYF. As DNA, the CDR3 is TGTGCCAGCAGCTTAGGGACCGTGCAAGAGACCCAGTACTTC. The chain has TRBV13 and TRBJ2-5; D not resolved. CDR1 is PRHDT, CDR2 FYEKMQ, per germline (reference sequence). V lost 0 bases and J 2 bases, leaving 7 bases between the germline ends. This CDR3 is built from 14 residues.

This rearrangement joins TRBV2 to TRBJ1-1, with D maybe TRBD1 (5 bases). This CDR3 comprises 17 residues. Per germline, CDR1 SNHLY and CDR2 FYNNEI. Deletions cut 5 bases from V and 3 bases from J, with 22 bases between. The CDR3 loop reads CASSYFLGGARDTEAFF. The CDR3 DNA reads TGTGCCAGCAGTTATTTCCTGGGAGGGGCCCGAGACACTGAAGCTTTCTTT.

V and J are TRBV27 and TRBJ2-1, with D possibly matching TRBD2 (6 bases). V was pared by 2 bases and J by 7 bases, with 12 bases between. This CDR3 is built from 14 residues. The V gene's germline CDR1 is MNHEY and CDR2 SMNVEV (reference sequence). In DNA form, the CDR3 reads TGTGCCAGCAGTTTAGCGGGATCGGGGAATGAGCAGTTCTTC. Protein: CASSLAGSGNEQFF.

With respect to this clone: In the same sample, other DNA sequences code for this CDR3. The rearrangement links TRBV7-2 to TRBJ2-3; D is uncertain. Per germline, CDR1 SGHTA and CDR2 FQGNSA. This CDR3 region has 12 residues. Trimming took off 2 bases at V and 6 bases at J, with 6 bases between the two ends. For the CDR3, the DNA is TGTGCCAGCAGCTTACGGCGGGATACGCAGTATTTT. Translated, it gives CASSLRRDTQYF.

This sequence joins TRBV4-3 and TRBJ2-7; no definite D call. Germline V lookup: CDR1 LGHNA, CDR2 YSLEER. This CDR3 region has 15 residues. V was cut by 0 bases and J by 0 bases, with 9 bases left in between. The CDR3 coding sequence is TGCGCCAGCAGCCAAGAGACCGTTAGCTCCTACGAGCAGTACTTC. Translation gives CASSQETVSSYEQYF.

The J gene is TRBJ2-5, the V gene TRBV4-1, with D perhaps matching TRBD2 (6 bases). The V gene's germline CDR1 is MGHRA and CDR2 YSYEKL. The CDR3 contains 19 residues. Trimming pared 2 bases from V and 7 bases from J, leaving 29 bases between. The CDR3 DNA is TGCGCCAGCAGCCAATTTCCCTTCCTAAATGGACTACCGCCGGGGACCCAGTACTTC. Translated: CASSQFPFLNGLPPGTQYF.

The genes are TRBV28 and TRBJ2-5; a possible D gene is TRBD1 (6 bases). The CDR3 extends over 14 amino acids. Germline CDR1 reads MDHEN; CDR2 reads SYDVKM. V lost 1 base, J lost 1 base, and 7 bases lay in between. The CDR3 bases are TGTGCCAGCAGTTTATCAGGGGCCCAAGAGACCCAGTACTTC. This sequence encodes CASSLSGAQETQYF.

V usage is TRBV9 and J usage is TRBJ1-1; 7 positions agree with TRBD1. V trimming: 3 bases; J trimming: 1 base; junction bases outside the gene matches: 3. CDR3 length: 14 amino acids. CDR1 is SGDLS and CDR2 is YYNGEE in the germline V gene. CDR3 in DNA: TGTGCCAGCAGCGCAGCAGGGGGGAACACTGAAGCTTTCTTT. Its translation: CASSAAGGNTEAFF.

V gene TRBV11-2 combines with J gene TRBJ2-7; 10 bases map to TRBD1. The CDR3 extends over 15 amino acids. V was pared by 5 bases and J by 7 bases, with 11 bases of the junction left unmatched. Germline V gene lookup returns CDR1 SGHAT and CDR2 FQNNGV. The CDR3 nucleotides are TGTGCCAGCAGCATCCGCCCGGGACAGGGGAGAGAGCAGTACTTC. Amino acids: CASSIRPGQGREQYF. The full variable domain, in which reference TRBV11-2 and TRBJ2-7 provide the parts outside the CDR3, is EAGVAQSPRYKIIEKRQSVAFWCNPISGHATLYWYQQILGQGPKLLIQFQNNGVVDDSQLPKDRFSAERLKGVDSTLKIQPAKLEDSAVYLCASSIRPGQGREQYFGPGTRLTVT.

The gene calls are TRBV4-1 and TRBJ2-3; 8 positions match TRBD2. Germline V CDR1 and CDR2: MGHRA, YSYEKL. The CDR3 has 17 residues. V shed 0 bases and J 0 bases; nucleotides not matched to a gene: 5. The CDR3 here is CASSQDPPSGSTDTQYF. The CDR3 nucleotides read TGCGCCAGCAGCCAAGATCCCCCTAGCGGGAGCACAGATACGCAGTATTTT.

J is TRBJ2-7 and V is TRBV28, with a possible D match to TRBD2 (5 bases). The length of the CDR3 is 15 residues. Germline CDR1 reads MDHEN; CDR2 reads SYDVKM. The ends were cut back, 5 bases at V and 4 bases at J, with 18 bases in the middle. This CDR3 reads CASSPLYDGMYEQYF. In DNA form, the CDR3 reads TGTGCCAGCAGTCCATTGTACGACGGGATGTACGAGCAGTACTTC.

The CDR3 sequence: CSVASGSSSNYGYTF. Written as DNA, the CDR3 is TGCAGCGTTGCATCGGGATCTTCCTCTAACTATGGCTACACCTTC. The gene calls are TRBV29-1 and TRBJ1-2; D gene uncertain. The germline V gene encodes CDR1 SQVTM and CDR2 ANQGSEA. The CDR3 totals 15 residues. Trimming stripped 4 bases from V and 0 bases from J, with 15 bases between.